This T cell receptor (beta chain) was captured by sequencing in a study of blood T cell repertoires in COVID-19. Study-level background: Samples of COVID-19 (acute and convalescent) were obtained from the United States, Italy and Spain.

Method: immunoSEQ multiplex PCR; TCRdb's copy keeps in-frame clones and lacks some. The data contain 120,000 to 150,000 clones, around 81% of them singletons. This CDR3 has 15 amino acids. V was pared by 7 bases and J by 0 bases, with 13 bases between. CDR1 is SNHLY and CDR2 is FYNNEI in the germline V gene. The V call is TRBV2, the J call TRBJ1-5, with D maybe TRBD1 (6 bases). The source of this sequence is a human donor in a cohort sampled during active COVID-19. Input material: peripheral blood. The chain's CDR3 is CASNADRYSNQPQHF. The CDR3, as DNA: TGTGCCAGCAATGCGGACAGATATAGCAATCAGCCCCAGCATTTT.